The rows below give T cell receptor beta chains drawn from one sample of a study of beta chain features in type 1 diabetes. Measured with immunoSEQ multiplex PCR; TCRdb has only the in-frame clones, and not every one. The sample lists about 180,000 clones, about 13% occurring once. Sequenced: central memory CD4+ T cells from blood. These receptors all come from a woman between 18 and 30 years old in good health. The CDR3 runs from the conserved cysteine through the conserved F or W. The D gene is left open where the match is weak. Where a row states a size, it is once, few, many or the class of an expanded clone; other rows omit it.

>TRBJ2-4|TRBV30|few|-
CAWSAGNVAKNIQYF
TGTGCCTGGAGTGCGGGGAACGTAGCCAAAAACATTCAGTACTTC
>TRBJ1-1|TRBV7-9|once|-
CASRATVENTEAFF
TGTGCCAGCAGGGCGACAGTAGAGAACACTGAAGCTTTCTTT
>TRBJ1-1|TRBV5-1|few|-
CASSFAGNTEAFF
TGCGCCAGCAGCTTTGCCGGTAACACTGAAGCTTTCTTT
>TRBJ2-7|TRBV6-5|-|TRBD2
CASSSTSALSSYEQYF
TGTGCCAGCAGTTCAACTAGCGCCCTGAGCTCCTACGAGCAGTACTTC
>TRBJ1-4|TRBV28|-|-
CASRTEGHLNEKLFF
TGTGCCAGCAGGACAGAGGGACACCTTAATGAAAAACTGTTTTTT
>TRBJ1-2|TRBV30|many|-
CAWSTLGGYGYTF
TGTGCCTGGAGCACTCTAGGGGGATATGGCTACACCTTC
>TRBJ1-1|TRBV7-9|few|-
CASSPDRQAFF
TGTGCCAGCAGCCCCGACAGGCAAGCTTTCTTT
>TRBJ2-7|TRBV10-3|-|-
CAISQGRDEQYF
TGTGCCATCTCACAGGGTCGCGACGAGCAGTACTTC
>TRBJ2-3|TRBV9|-|TRBD1
CASSERDRGGTDTQYF
TGTGCCAGCAGCGAGAGGGACAGGGGAGGCACAGATACGCAGTATTTT
>TRBJ2-5|TRBV7-3|few|TRBD1
CASSHDRGETQYF
TGTGCCAGCAGCCACGACAGGGGAGAGACCCAGTACTTC
>TRBJ2-7|TRBV7-2|many|TRBD2
CASSFIGQGLAGAGEQYF
TGTGCCAGCAGCTTCATTGGGCAGGGACTAGCGGGAGCTGGCGAGCAGTACTTC
>TRBJ2-2|TRBV5-6|few|TRBD1
CASSPWGQVKGRNTGELFF
TGTGCCAGCAGCCCTTGGGGACAGGTGAAAGGGAGGAACACCGGGGAGCTGTTTTTT
>TRBJ1-1|TRBV6-5|-|-
CASRPGLQNTEAFF
TGTGCCAGCAGGCCGGGACTTCAGAACACTGAAGCTTTCTTT
>TRBJ1-2|TRBV27|-|TRBD1
CASSSWTGSSNYGYTF
TGTGCCAGCAGTTCCTGGACAGGGAGTTCAAACTATGGCTACACCTTC
>TRBJ2-3|TRBV15|few|-
CATSSTRDTQYF
TGTGCCACCAGCAGCACTAGAGATACGCAGTATTTT
>TRBJ2-3|TRBV6-1|-|TRBD2
CASKWAGGGDTQYF
TGTGCCAGCAAATGGGCGGGAGGGGGAGATACGCAGTATTTT
>TRBJ2-5|TRBV7-8|few|-
CALGGRNRQETQYF
TGTGCCCTAGGAGGGCGAAACCGCCAAGAGACCCAGTACTTC
>TRBJ2-7|TRBV28|-|TRBD2
CASSLLGRVYEQYF
TGTGCCAGCAGTTTGCTAGGGAGGGTCTACGAGCAGTACTTC
>TRBJ2-1|TRBV5-1|-|TRBD2
CASSFPGTSGNNEQFF
TGCGCCAGCAGCTTCCCGGGGACTAGCGGAAACAATGAGCAGTTCTTC
>TRBJ1-5|TRBV9|-|TRBD1
CASSPGTGSNQPQHF
TGTGCCAGCAGCCCCGGGACAGGATCCAATCAGCCCCAGCATTTT
>TRBJ1-1|TRBV5-8|-|TRBD1
CASSLSGQGGSEAFF
TGTGCCAGCAGCTTGTCGGGACAGGGGGGGAGTGAAGCTTTCTTT
>TRBJ2-2|TRBV6-5|-|TRBD2
CASSIRTSGAGELFF
TGTGCCAGCAGCATCAGGACTAGCGGGGCCGGGGAGCTGTTTTTT
>TRBJ1-5|TRBV6-5|few|-
CASSMTVPQHF
TGTGCCAGCAGTATGACAGTTCCCCAGCATTTT
>TRBJ2-5|TRBV6-1|-|TRBD1
CASTQGEQETQYF
TGTGCCAGCACCCAGGGGGAACAAGAGACCCAGTACTTC
>TRBJ2-3|TRBV7-3|many|TRBD2
CASSLGLAEDTQYF
TGTGCCAGCAGCTTAGGACTAGCAGAAGATACGCAGTATTTT
>TRBJ2-1|TRBV2|-|TRBD2
CASREGGGRAGYNEQFF
TGTGCCAGCAGAGAAGGGGGCGGGAGGGCTGGTTACAATGAGCAGTTCTTC
>TRBJ2-2|TRBV5-4|few|TRBD1
CASSFTGAGELFF
TGTGCCAGCAGCTTTACAGGGGCCGGGGAGCTGTTTTTT
>TRBJ2-7|TRBV5-1|-|-
CASSLVVAPYEQYF
TGCGCCAGCAGCTTGGTTGTGGCCCCCTACGAGCAGTACTTC
>TRBJ2-1|TRBV7-8|few|-
CASSQRTRADYNEQFF
TGTGCCAGCAGCCAGAGGACAAGGGCGGACTACAATGAGCAGTTCTTC
>TRBJ1-2|TRBV5-1|-|TRBD1
CASSSPDRGTNYGYTF
TGCGCCAGCAGCTCCCCAGACAGGGGCACTAACTATGGCTACACCTTC
>TRBJ2-7|TRBV18|-|-
CASSPGRSYEQYF
TGTGCCAGCTCACCAGGGCGTAGCTACGAGCAGTACTTC
>TRBJ2-7|TRBV28|-|TRBD2
CASTEGGSYEQYF
TGTGCCAGCACAGAGGGAGGGTCCTACGAGCAGTACTTC
>TRBJ2-2|TRBV18|-|TRBD1
CASSPTGANTGELFF
TGTGCCAGCTCACCGACAGGGGCGAACACCGGGGAGCTGTTTTTT
>TRBJ2-7|TRBV7-9|few|TRBD2
CASSFGFTSGHYEQYF
TGTGCCAGCAGCTTTGGTTTTACTAGCGGACACTACGAGCAGTACTTC
>TRBJ1-2|TRBV11-2|-|-
CASSLDLGRVNTF
TGTGCCAGCAGCTTAGATCTTGGCAGGGTAAACACCTTC
>TRBJ1-1|TRBV30|few|-
CAWSPRIKDAFF
TGTGCCTGGAGTCCCAGGATAAAGGATGCTTTCTTT
>TRBJ1-2|TRBV6-6|few|TRBD1
CAGTLTGQGYGYTF
TGTGCCGGAACACTGACGGGACAGGGTTACGGCTACACCTTC
>TRBJ1-2|TRBV25-1|few|-
CASSEYATGSGYTF
TGTGCCAGCAGTGAATATGCTACAGGGAGTGGCTACACCTTC
>TRBJ2-1|TRBV5-4|once|TRBD2
CASSPGTSGRAWREQFF
TGTGCCAGCAGCCCCGGGACTAGCGGGAGGGCGTGGCGTGAGCAGTTCTTC
>TRBJ2-5|TRBV19|few|-
CASSRLQETQYF
TGTGCCAGTAGTAGACTTCAAGAGACCCAGTACTTC
>TRBJ2-1|TRBV9|few|-
CASSVGAVGGEQFF
TGTGCCAGCAGCGTAGGCGCGGTGGGGGGTGAGCAGTTCTTC
>TRBJ2-1|TRBV11-2|-|-
CASSFRRGDYNEQFF
TGTGCCAGCAGCTTTCGCAGGGGCGACTACAATGAGCAGTTCTTC
>TRBJ2-2|TRBV19|-|TRBD2
CASSRTSGTGELFF
TGTGCCAGTAGTAGGACTAGCGGCACCGGGGAGCTGTTTTTT
>TRBJ1-1|TRBV6-6|-|-
CASSRILNTEAFF
TGTGCCAGCTCGCGAATTCTGAACACTGAAGCTTTCTTT
>TRBJ2-1|TRBV14|few|-
CASSPSRRRSDEQFF
TGTGCCAGCAGCCCCTCGAGAAGGAGAAGCGATGAGCAGTTCTTC
>TRBJ1-2|TRBV27|few|-
CASSFIVGGRAGYTF
TGTGCCAGCAGTTTCATAGTGGGGGGGCGCGCTGGCTACACCTTC
>TRBJ1-5|TRBV19|-|TRBD1
CASSNDRVQGFRNQPQHF
TGTGCCAGTAGTAACGACAGGGTCCAGGGGTTTCGCAATCAGCCCCAGCATTTT
>TRBJ2-5|TRBV5-1|few|TRBD1
CASSSTGQGRETQYF
TGCGCCAGCAGCTCAACGGGACAGGGTCGGGAGACCCAGTACTTC
>TRBJ2-1|TRBV9|-|TRBD1
CASSARGRSSYNEQFF
TGTGCCAGCAGCGCGAGGGGGCGGAGCTCCTACAATGAGCAGTTCTTC
>TRBJ1-5|TRBV11-2|few|TRBD1
CASSLTGDYNQPQHF
TGTGCCAGCAGCCTCACAGGGGATTACAATCAGCCCCAGCATTTT
>TRBJ1-5|TRBV6-5|-|-
CASTFPGLRQPQHF
TGTGCCAGCACGTTTCCAGGGTTGCGCCAGCCCCAGCATTTT
>TRBJ2-1|TRBV30|few|TRBD2
CAWSARLANEQFF
TGTGCCTGGAGTGCAAGACTAGCAAATGAGCAGTTCTTC
>TRBJ1-2|TRBV28|-|-
CASTGSGGYTF
TGTGCCAGCACAGGCAGTGGGGGCTACACCTTC
>TRBJ1-1|TRBV30|-|-
CAWSRGVLTEAFF
TGTGCCTGGAGTAGGGGCGTTCTAACTGAAGCTTTCTTT